Below, 30 T cell receptor beta chains from the same sample are listed, as sequenced in a study of stem cell transplantation in POMP-related autoinflammatory disease. Study-wide results and caveats: A trend toward lower repertoire diversity and greater clonality appeared in every analyzed T-cell subset of PRAID patients. In PRAID patients, the number of distinct TRB V-J gene pairings was restricted.

Clones were read by immunoSEQ multiplex PCR, and TCRdb kept only the in-frame ones, dropping some. This sample has thousands of clones; just over 90% occur once, and the top ten carry roughly 3%. No antigens are known for them. The source material was CD8+ T cells from PBMCs, sampled before stem cell transplantation. The receptors derive from a human donor with POMP-related autoinflammation and immune dysregulation (PRAID).

This clone was detected a few times. This chain connects TRBV2 to TRBJ1-1, with D unresolved. Germline V gives CDR1 SNHLY, CDR2 FYNNEI. The length of the CDR3 is 10 residues. Trimming left V 5 bases short and J 4 bases short, with 2 bases between. Here the CDR3 reads CASSLTEAFF. The CDR3 DNA reads TGTGCCAGCAGTCTCACTGAAGCTTTCTTT.

J is TRBJ1-5 and V is TRBV6-5; 8 bases are a match to TRBD1. Germline V gene sequence: CDR1 MNHEY, CDR2 SVGAGI. The CDR3 is 15 residues long. V was clipped by 5 bases and J by 6 bases; unmatched bases: 9. This CDR3 is CASSPRTGLGQPQHF. Written as DNA, the CDR3 is TGTGCCAGCAGTCCAAGGACAGGGTTGGGTCAGCCCCAGCATTTT.

The chain carries TRBV9 and TRBJ2-3; 12 nucleotides line up with TRBD1. The CDR3 spans 17 residues. Germline assignment: CDR1 SGDLS and CDR2 YYNGEE. Trimming removed 4 bases from V and 3 bases from J; junction bases left unmatched: 9. CDR3 DNA: TGTGCCAGCAGCCACTTGGGGGACAGGGGGCTTACAGATACGCAGTATTTT. This sequence encodes CASSHLGDRGLTDTQYF.

V gene TRBV2 combines with J gene TRBJ2-3; 9 bases line up with TRBD1. This CDR3 has 14 residues. From germline, CDR1 is SNHLY and CDR2 FYNNEI. V lost 7 bases, J lost 5 bases, and 7 bases stayed unmatched. The CDR3 DNA reads TGTGCCAGCATAACAGGGGGCGCGGGAGATACGCAGTATTTT. It codes for CASITGGAGDTQYF.

The rearrangement joins TRBV28 to TRBJ2-2; 8 bases line up with TRBD1. Germline V gene data show CDR1 as MDHEN and CDR2 as SYDVKM. V was clipped by 3 bases and J by 6 bases; unmatched bases: 3. CDR3 size: 14 residues. DNA of the CDR3: TGTGCCAGCAGTTTGACAGGGGTCTCCGGGGAGCTGTTTTTT. The encoded protein is CASSLTGVSGELFF.

V usage is TRBV2 and J usage is TRBJ1-2, with D perhaps TRBD1 (5 bases). The CDR3 runs to 12 residues. Germline assignment: CDR1 SNHLY and CDR2 FYNNEI. Trimming took off 2 bases at V and 9 bases at J, with 10 bases between the two ends. CDR3 nucleotides: TGTGCCAGCAGTGAACTTTGGGGGAGCTACACCTTC. Translating gives CASSELWGSYTF.

This rearrangement joins TRBV30 to TRBJ1-2; D is uncertain. The length of the CDR3 is 14 residues. The V and J ends lost 3 bases and 0 bases respectively, with 11 bases between them. Germline V gene data show CDR1 as GTSNPN and CDR2 as SVGIG (reference sequence). CDR3: CAWRGIGSNYGYTF. CDR3 nucleotide sequence: TGTGCCTGGAGGGGGATCGGCTCTAACTATGGCTACACCTTC.

The V gene is TRBV23-1, the J gene TRBJ1-5; D perhaps matches TRBD1 (5 bases). TRBV23-1 carries the ORF label, with uncertain function. Between the trimmed V and J ends, which lost 10 bases and 5 bases, there was a span of 12 bases. The CDR3 length is 12 residues. The CDR3 sequence is CATGGDYQPQHF. The CDR3, as DNA: TGCGCCACGGGGGGGGACTATCAGCCCCAGCATTTT.

The chain is built from TRBV4-3 and TRBJ2-7; D is ambiguous. Trimming shortened V by 4 bases and J by 2 bases, and 3 bases separated the two germline ends. This CDR3 contains 11 residues. Germline V gene lookup returns CDR1 LGHNA and CDR2 YSLEER. This CDR3 reads CASSPPYEQYF. The CDR3 bases are TGCGCCAGCAGCCCCCCCTACGAGCAGTACTTC.

V and J are TRBV2 and TRBJ1-2, with D hard to call. The CDR3 length is 15 residues. Germline V CDR1 and CDR2: SNHLY, FYNNEI. V lost 3 bases to trimming and J lost 0 bases, with 11 bases between them. The CDR3 nucleotides are TGTGCCAGCAGTGAGATAGGGAGGACTAACTATGGCTACACCTTC. Protein product: CASSEIGRTNYGYTF. The entire variable domain, with the rest obtained from reference TRBV2 and TRBJ1-2, is as follows: EPEVTQTPSHQVTQMGQEVILRCVPISNHLYFYWYRQILGQKVEFLVSFYNNEISEKSEIFDDQFSVERPDGSNFTLKIRSTKLEDSAMYFCASSEIGRTNYGYTFGSGTRLTVV.

CDR3 amino acids: CASSNQGQVDYGYTF. The DNA for the CDR3 is TGTGCCAGCAGCAACCAAGGACAGGTGGACTATGGCTACACCTTC. The J gene is TRBJ1-2, the V gene TRBV4-2; TRBD1 matches 7 bases. The germline V gene encodes CDR1 LGHNA and CDR2 YNFKEQ. Trimming cost V 5 bases and J 3 bases; bases outside gene matches: 9. The CDR3 extends over 15 amino acids.

This chain connects TRBV27 to TRBJ1-5; D is possibly TRBD1 (5 bases). CDR1 MNHEY and CDR2 SMNVEV come from the germline V gene (reference sequence). This CDR3 contains 15 residues. V lost 8 bases and J 6 bases, leaving 20 bases between the germline ends. The CDR3 reads CASSYRGGLGQPQHF. The CDR3 region has the DNA TGTGCCAGCTCGTATCGGGGGGGTTTGGGTCAGCCCCAGCATTTT.

The chain combines TRBV7-9 with TRBJ2-4; 7 bases align to TRBD2. This CDR3 contains 15 residues. The germline V gene has CDR1 SEHNR and CDR2 FQNEAQ (reference sequence). With V trimmed by 0 bases and J by 16 bases, 15 bases remained unmatched. CDR3: CASSLAGVGRERVYF. The CDR3 bases are TGTGCCAGCAGCTTAGCAGGGGTAGGGCGGGAGAGAGTTTACTTC.

The CDR3 region has the DNA TGTGCCAGCAGCTTAGTAGGGGGGAATGAGCAGTTCTTC. Translated, it gives CASSLVGGNEQFF. The rearrangement links TRBV7-9 to TRBJ2-1; D assignment may be TRBD1 or TRBD2 (6 bases each). V lost 1 base, J lost 7 bases, and 8 bases lay in between. CDR1 is SEHNR and CDR2 is FQNEAQ in the germline V gene (reference sequence). The CDR3 length is 13 residues.

V gene TRBV29-1 combines with J gene TRBJ1-2, with TRBD1 identical over 10 bases. Germline values: CDR1 SQVTM, CDR2 ANQGSEA. This CDR3 spans 13 amino acids. The CDR3 reads CSLGDRGPEGYTF. DNA of the CDR3: TGCAGTCTAGGGGACAGGGGACCAGAGGGCTACACCTTC.

The rearrangement joins TRBV4-1 to TRBJ2-2; D perhaps matches TRBD2 (7 bases). Germline values: CDR1 MGHRA, CDR2 YSYEKL. CDR3 size: 15 residues. V was clipped by 5 bases and J by 5 bases, with 15 bases between them. The CDR3 sequence: CASSGEGRGTGELFF. CDR3 sequence (DNA): TGCGCCAGCAGCGGTGAGGGGAGGGGGACCGGGGAGCTGTTTTTT.

The rearrangement joins TRBV4-1 to TRBJ2-5; TRBD1 is a possible D gene (6 bases). The CDR3 has 15 amino acids. The ends were cut back, 1 base at V and 5 bases at J, with 14 bases in the middle. CDR1 and CDR2 (germline): MGHRA, YSYEKL. CDR3 DNA sequence: TGCGCCAGCAGCCAAGTACAGGGATGGAGGGAGACCCAGTACTTC. It codes for CASSQVQGWRETQYF.

The rearrangement joins TRBV13 to TRBJ2-7; 9 positions agree with TRBD1. CDR1 is PRHDT, CDR2 FYEKMQ, per germline (reference sequence). V shed 4 bases and J 6 bases; nucleotides not matched to a gene: 7. This CDR3 region has 14 residues. This chain's CDR3 is CASSSTRQGGEQYF. The CDR3 DNA reads TGTGCCAGCAGCTCAACCCGACAGGGGGGCGAGCAGTACTTC.

This chain connects TRBV5-6 to TRBJ1-2, with D maybe TRBD1 (5 bases). The V end was cut by 0 bases, the J end by 0 bases, with 12 bases between. Germline CDR1 is SGHDT and CDR2 is YYEEEE. This CDR3 is 16 amino acids long. DNA of the CDR3: TGTGCCAGCAGCTTGGCCAGGGACGGAGCTAACTATGGCTACACCTTC. Protein sequence: CASSLARDGANYGYTF.

The chain couples TRBV4-1 to TRBJ1-2, with 11 bases aligning to TRBD1. Trimming removed 5 bases from V and 8 bases from J; junction bases left unmatched: 7. Germline lookup yields CDR1 MGHRA and CDR2 YSYEKL. This CDR3 has 14 residues. The CDR3 here is CASSKGQGEGGYTF. The CDR3 coding sequence is TGCGCCAGCAGCAAGGGACAGGGGGAGGGGGGCTACACCTTC.

The chain employs TRBV7-9 and TRBJ2-1; unclear D gene. V lost 8 bases and J lost 3, with 8 bases in between. CDR3 length equals 12 residues. CDR1 and CDR2 (germline): SEHNR, FQNEAQ (reference sequence). CDR3 residues: CASAGDYNEQFF. Written as DNA, the CDR3 is TGTGCCAGCGCAGGAGACTACAATGAGCAGTTCTTC.

The chain employs TRBV5-5 and TRBJ2-1; D gene ambiguous. CDR3 length equals 12 residues. The V gene's germline CDR1 is SGHKS and CDR2 YYEKEE (reference sequence). V shed 1 base and J shed 7 bases, with 6 bases lying between them. DNA for the CDR3: TGTGCCAGCAGCTTGTCGGTTAATGAGCAGTTCTTC. It is translated as CASSLSVNEQFF.

This chain uses TRBV10-2 with TRBJ1-4; TRBD1 aligns across 10 bases. The CDR3 is 14 amino acids. The germline CDR1 and CDR2 sequences are WSHSY and SAAADI. Trimming at V came to 2 bases and at J to 7 bases, leaving 1 base not matched to a gene. The DNA for the CDR3 is TGCGCCAGCAGTGAGAGGACAGGGGGTGAAAAACTGTTTTTT. Its protein is CASSERTGGEKLFF.

This chain's CDR3 is CASSFPGQLNEQYF. The CDR3 DNA is TGTGCCAGCAGCTTCCCGGGACAGCTAAACGAGCAGTACTTC. J is TRBJ2-7 and V is TRBV7-9, with 7 bases identical to TRBD1. The V segment lost 3 bases and the J segment 5 bases; nucleotides outside the gene matches: 7. The CDR3 has 14 residues. Germline V gene sequence: CDR1 SEHNR, CDR2 FQNEAQ (reference sequence).

V is TRBV14 and J is TRBJ2-5, with TRBD2 identical over 9 bases. The V and J ends lost 0 bases and 5 bases, in that order; junction bases with no gene match: 7. Germline V lookup: CDR1 SGHDN, CDR2 FVKESK. The CDR3 spans 16 residues. The CDR3 DNA follows: TGTGCCAGCAGCCAAGACGAGCGGGGGGTCCTGGAGACCCAGTACTTC. Translation: CASSQDERGVLETQYF.

This chain joins TRBV5-1 and TRBJ2-7; possible D gene TRBD2, 6 bases. Germline loops: CDR1 SGHRS, CDR2 YFSETQ. The CDR3 sequence is 15 residues long. Trimming cost V 3 bases and J 5 bases, with 18 bases left between them. For the CDR3, the DNA is TGCGCCAGCAGCTACCTCTGGAGGGAACGGGACGAGCAGTACTTC. This codes for CASSYLWRERDEQYF.

The gene calls are TRBV7-9 and TRBJ2-1, with D unclear. The germline V and J ends were trimmed by 1 base and 7 bases, with 11 bases remaining between them. CDR3 length: 14 amino acids. Germline lookup yields CDR1 SEHNR and CDR2 FQNEAQ (reference sequence). The CDR3, as DNA: TGTGCCAGCAGCTTAGGGGGTCTTGGGAATGAGCAGTTCTTC. It yields the protein CASSLGGLGNEQFF.

This clone was detected once. The V and J genes are TRBV6-5 and TRBJ1-4; D is perhaps TRBD1 (6 bases). Looked up from germline, CDR1 is MNHEY and CDR2 is SVGAGI. CDR3 length equals 15 residues. V dropped 6 bases and J dropped 8 bases, with 19 bases sitting between them. The CDR3 DNA reads as TGTGCCAGCAGCCTGGGGGGCCAATTGGGGGAAAAACTGTTTTTT. It encodes CASSLGGQLGEKLFF.

The CDR3 here is CASSQQVEWDTQYF. CDR3 DNA: TGTGCCAGCAGCCAACAGGTGGAATGGGATACGCAGTATTTT. The chain employs TRBV11-2 and TRBJ2-3, with a tentative D call TRBD1 (5 bases). The V and J ends lost 5 bases and 6 bases respectively, with 15 bases between them. Germline V gene data show CDR1 as SGHAT and CDR2 as FQNNGV. The CDR3 runs to 14 residues.

The chain uses TRBV10-2 and TRBJ2-3; tentative D call: TRBD1 (5 bases). This CDR3 spans 14 amino acids. Germline CDR1 and CDR2: WSHSY and SAAADI. V was pared by 7 bases and J by 6 bases, with 17 bases between. The CDR3 DNA sequence: TGCGCCAGCATGGGGCTAGTGAATGTGGATACGCAGTATTTT. Protein: CASMGLVNVDTQYF.